This T cell receptor (beta chain) was profiled in a study of shared clonotypes between healthy human individuals. Positively selected for CCR7, the CD45RO-negative cells used as naive CD8 cells excluded terminally differentiated effector memory CD45RA+ cells. Sequencing was performed with immunoSEQ multiplex PCR; in TCRdb, only in-frame clones are kept and a portion is missing. The table has fewer than 850,000 clones, roughly 96% seen once. Germline V lookup: CDR1 SGHAT, CDR2 FQNNGV. This CDR3 region has 14 residues. V gave up 1 base and J gave up 3 bases; unmatched junction bases: 2. This clonotype originated in a man aged 25 to 45 in good health. The chain recombines TRBV11-2 with TRBJ2-7; 8 bases line up with TRBD2. The sequenced sample consisted of naive CD8+ T cells sorted from blood. The DNA for the CDR3 is TGTGCCAGCAGCTTAGGGACTAGCCTCTACGAGCAGTACTTC. Amino acid sequence: CASSLGTSLYEQYF.